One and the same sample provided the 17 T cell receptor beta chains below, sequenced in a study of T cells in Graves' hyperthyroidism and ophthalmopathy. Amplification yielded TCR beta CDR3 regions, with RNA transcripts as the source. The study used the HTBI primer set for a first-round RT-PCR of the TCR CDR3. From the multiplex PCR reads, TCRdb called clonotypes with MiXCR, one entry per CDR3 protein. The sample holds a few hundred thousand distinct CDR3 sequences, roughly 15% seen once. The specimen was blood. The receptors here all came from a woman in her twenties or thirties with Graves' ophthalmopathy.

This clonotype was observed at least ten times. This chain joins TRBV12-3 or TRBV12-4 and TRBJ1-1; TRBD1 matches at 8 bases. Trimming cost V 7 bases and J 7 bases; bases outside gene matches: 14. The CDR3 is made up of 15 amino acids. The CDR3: CASNPTQGAFSEAFF. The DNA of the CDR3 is TGTGCCAGCAATCCGACCCAGGGGGCTTTCAGTGAAGCTTTCTTT.

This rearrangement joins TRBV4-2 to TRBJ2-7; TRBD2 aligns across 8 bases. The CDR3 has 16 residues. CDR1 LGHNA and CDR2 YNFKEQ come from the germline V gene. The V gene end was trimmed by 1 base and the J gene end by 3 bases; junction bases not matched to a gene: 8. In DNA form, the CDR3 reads TGTGCCAGCAGCCAAGGGGGGAGCGGGGGTCACTACGAGCAGTACTTC. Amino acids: CASSQGGSGGHYEQYF.

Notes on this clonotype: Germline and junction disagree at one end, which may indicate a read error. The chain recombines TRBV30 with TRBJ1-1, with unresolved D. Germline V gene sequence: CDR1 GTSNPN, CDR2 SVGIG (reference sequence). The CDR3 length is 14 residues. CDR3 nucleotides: TGTGCCTGGAGCTCTAGGCGGTCTAACACTGCAGCTTTCTTT. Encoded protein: CAWSSRRSNTAAFF. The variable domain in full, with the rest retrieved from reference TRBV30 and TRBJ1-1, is SQTIHQWPATLVQPVGSPLSLECTVEGTSNPNLYWYRQAAGRGLQLLFYSVGIGQISSEVPQNLSASRPQDRQFILSSKKLLLSDSGFYLCAWSSRRSNTAAFFGQGTRLTVV.

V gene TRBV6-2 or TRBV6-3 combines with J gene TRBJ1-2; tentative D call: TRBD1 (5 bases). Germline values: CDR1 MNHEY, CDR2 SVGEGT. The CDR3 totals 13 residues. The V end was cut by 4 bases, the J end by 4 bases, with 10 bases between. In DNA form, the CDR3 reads TGTGCCAGCAGTTTAGGGGACGGCTATGGCTACACCTTC. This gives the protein CASSLGDGYGYTF.

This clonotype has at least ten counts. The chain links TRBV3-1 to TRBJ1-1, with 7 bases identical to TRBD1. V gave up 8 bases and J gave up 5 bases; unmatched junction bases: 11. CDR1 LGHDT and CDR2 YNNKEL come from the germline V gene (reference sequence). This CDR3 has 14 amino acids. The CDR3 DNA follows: TGTGCCAGCCGGCAGGGGGGGGCGAGGACTGAAGCTTTCTTT. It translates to CASRQGGARTEAFF.

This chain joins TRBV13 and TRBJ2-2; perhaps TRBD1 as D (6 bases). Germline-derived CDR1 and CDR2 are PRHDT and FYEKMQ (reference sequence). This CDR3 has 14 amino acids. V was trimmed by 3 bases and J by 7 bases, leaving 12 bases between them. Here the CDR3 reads CASSFTGLSGELFF. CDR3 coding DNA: TGTGCCAGCAGCTTCACAGGGTTGAGCGGGGAGCTGTTTTTT.

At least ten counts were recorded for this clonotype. DNA of the CDR3: TGTGCCAGCAGCTTGGGGGGCTTCGATGAGCAGTTCTTC. It encodes CASSLGGFDEQFF. The genes are TRBV7-3 and TRBJ2-1; the D call may be TRBD1 or TRBD2 (6 bases each). CDR1 is SGHTA and CDR2 is FQGTGA in the germline V gene. CDR3 length: 13 amino acids. Trimming pared 3 bases from V and 8 bases from J, leaving 11 bases between. Full variable domain (missing parts from reference TRBV7-3 and TRBJ2-1): GAGVSQTPSNKVTEKGKYVELRCDPISGHTALYWYRQSLGQGPEFLIYFQGTGAADDSGLPNDRFFAVRPEGSVSTLKIQRTERGDSAVYLCASSLGGFDEQFFGPGTRLTVL.

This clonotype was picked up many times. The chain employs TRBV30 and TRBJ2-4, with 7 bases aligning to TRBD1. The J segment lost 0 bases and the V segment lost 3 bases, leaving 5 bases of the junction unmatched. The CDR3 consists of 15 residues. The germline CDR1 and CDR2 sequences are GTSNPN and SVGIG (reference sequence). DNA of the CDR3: TGTGCCTGGAGGGACAGGTCTCTAGCCAAAAACATTCAGTACTTC. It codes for CAWRDRSLAKNIQYF.

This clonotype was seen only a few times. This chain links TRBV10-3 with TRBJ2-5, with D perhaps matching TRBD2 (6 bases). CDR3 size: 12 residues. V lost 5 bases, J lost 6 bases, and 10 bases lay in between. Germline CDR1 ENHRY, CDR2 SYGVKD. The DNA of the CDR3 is TGTGCCATCAGTACGGGGGTAAAGACCCAGTACTTC. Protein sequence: CAISTGVKTQYF.

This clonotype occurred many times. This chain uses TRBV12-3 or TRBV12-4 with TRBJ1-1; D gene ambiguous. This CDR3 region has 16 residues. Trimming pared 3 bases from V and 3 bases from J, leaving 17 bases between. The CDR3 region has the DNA TGTGCCAGCAGTTTCGGGCGGGGAATGGTTGACACTGAAGCTTTCTTT. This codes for CASSFGRGMVDTEAFF.

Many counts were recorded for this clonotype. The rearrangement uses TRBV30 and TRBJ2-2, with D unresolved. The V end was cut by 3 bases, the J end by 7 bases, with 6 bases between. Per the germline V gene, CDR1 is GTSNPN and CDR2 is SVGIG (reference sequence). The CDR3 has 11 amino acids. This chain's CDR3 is CAWRRSGELFF. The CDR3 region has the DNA TGTGCCTGGAGGAGGAGCGGGGAGCTGTTTTTT. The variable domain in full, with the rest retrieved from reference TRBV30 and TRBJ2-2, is SQTIHQWPATLVQPVGSPLSLECTVEGTSNPNLYWYRQAAGRGLQLLFYSVGIGQISSEVPQNLSASRPQDRQFILSSKKLLLSDSGFYLCAWRRSGELFFGEGSRLTVL.

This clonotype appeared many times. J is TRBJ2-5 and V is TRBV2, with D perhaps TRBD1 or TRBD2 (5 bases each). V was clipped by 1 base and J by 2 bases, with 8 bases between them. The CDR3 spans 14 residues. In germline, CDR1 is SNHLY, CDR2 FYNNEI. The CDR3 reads CASSEEGPQETQYF. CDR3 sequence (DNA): TGTGCCAGCAGTGAAGAGGGACCACAAGAGACCCAGTACTTC. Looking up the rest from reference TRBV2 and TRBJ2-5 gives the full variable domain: EPEVTQTPSHQVTQMGQEVILRCVPISNHLYFYWYRQILGQKVEFLVSFYNNEISEKSEIFDDQFSVERPDGSNFTLKIRSTKLEDSAMYFCASSEEGPQETQYFGPGTRLLVL.

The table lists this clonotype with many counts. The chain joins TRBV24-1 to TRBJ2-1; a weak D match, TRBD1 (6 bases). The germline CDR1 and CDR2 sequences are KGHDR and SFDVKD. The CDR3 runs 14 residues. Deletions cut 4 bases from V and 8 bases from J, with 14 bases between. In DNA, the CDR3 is TGTGCCACCAGTGAGGACAGCCTCAGGGATGAGCAGTTCTTC. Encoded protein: CATSEDSLRDEQFF.

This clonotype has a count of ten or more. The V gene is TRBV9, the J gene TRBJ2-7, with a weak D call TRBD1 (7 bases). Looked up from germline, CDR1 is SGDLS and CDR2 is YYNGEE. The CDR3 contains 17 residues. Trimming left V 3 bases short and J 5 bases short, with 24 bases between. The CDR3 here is CASSAVDRASGGDEQYF. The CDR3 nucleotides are TGTGCCAGCAGCGCTGTCGACAGGGCGTCCGGCGGGGACGAGCAGTACTTC.

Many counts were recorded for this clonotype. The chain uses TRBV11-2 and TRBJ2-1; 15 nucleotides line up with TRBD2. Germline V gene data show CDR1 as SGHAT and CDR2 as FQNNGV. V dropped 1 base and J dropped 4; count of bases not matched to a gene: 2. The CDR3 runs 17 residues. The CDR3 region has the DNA TGTGCCAGCAGCTTAGGGACTAGCGGGGGGGTGTACAATGAGCAGTTCTTC. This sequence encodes CASSLGTSGGVYNEQFF.

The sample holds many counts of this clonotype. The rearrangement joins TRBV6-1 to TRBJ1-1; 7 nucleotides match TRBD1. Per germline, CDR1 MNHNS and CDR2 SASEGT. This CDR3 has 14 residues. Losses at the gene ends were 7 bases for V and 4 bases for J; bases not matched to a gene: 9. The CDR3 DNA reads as TGTGCCAGCACTAATACCGGGACAGTCACTGAAGCTTTCTTT. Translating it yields CASTNTGTVTEAFF.

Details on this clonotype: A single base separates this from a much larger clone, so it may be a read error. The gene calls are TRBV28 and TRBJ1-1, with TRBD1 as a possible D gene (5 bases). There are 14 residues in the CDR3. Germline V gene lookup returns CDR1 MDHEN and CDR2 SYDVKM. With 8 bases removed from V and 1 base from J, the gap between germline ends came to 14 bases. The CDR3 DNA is TGTGCCAGCGGTGGACCGCAGGGGAACACTGAAGCTTTCTTT. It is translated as CASGGPQGNTEAFF.